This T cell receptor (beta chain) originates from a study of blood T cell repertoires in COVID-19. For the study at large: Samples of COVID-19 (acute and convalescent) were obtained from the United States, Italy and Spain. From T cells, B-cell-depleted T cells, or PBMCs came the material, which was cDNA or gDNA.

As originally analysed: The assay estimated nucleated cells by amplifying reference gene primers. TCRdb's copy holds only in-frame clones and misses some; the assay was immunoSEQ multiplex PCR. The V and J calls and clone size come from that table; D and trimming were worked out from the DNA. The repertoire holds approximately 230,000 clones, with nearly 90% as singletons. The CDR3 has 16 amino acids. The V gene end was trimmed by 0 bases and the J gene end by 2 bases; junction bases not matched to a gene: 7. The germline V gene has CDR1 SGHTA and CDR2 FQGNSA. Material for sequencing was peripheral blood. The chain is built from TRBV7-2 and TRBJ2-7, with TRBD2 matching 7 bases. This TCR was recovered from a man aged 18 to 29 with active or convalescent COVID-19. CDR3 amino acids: CASSLAGGRPPYEQYF. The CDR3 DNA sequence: TGTGCCAGCAGCTTAGCGGGCGGGAGACCTCCCTACGAGCAGTACTTC.